One and the same sample provided the 21 T cell receptor beta chains below, sequenced in a study of blood T cell repertoires in COVID-19. Some clones are missing from TCRdb's copy, which holds only in-frame ones; the method was immunoSEQ multiplex PCR. The table includes 50,000 to 65,000 clones, about nine tenths detected once. Sequencing was performed on peripheral blood. The receptor set was obtained from a man over 45 with active COVID-19.

The rearrangement links TRBV12-5 to TRBJ2-1; D perhaps matches TRBD1 (6 bases). The germline CDR1 and CDR2 sequences are LGHNT and FRNRAP. The CDR3 totals 17 residues. V lost 2 bases, J lost 3 bases, and 17 bases lay in between. The CDR3 region is CASGLPPGVLSYNEQFF. The CDR3 DNA reads TGTGCTAGTGGTTTGCCACCAGGGGTCTTAAGCTACAATGAGCAGTTCTTC.

The chain is built from TRBV29-1 and TRBJ2-7, with TRBD2 matching over 8 bases. The junction had 1 base not matched to a gene; V was cut back by 3 bases and J by 3 bases. Germline CDR1 SQVTM, CDR2 ANQGSEA. The CDR3 is 12 residues long. The CDR3 reads CSVDAGGYEQYF. The CDR3 DNA reads as TGCAGCGTTGATGCGGGGGGCTACGAGCAGTACTTC.

The rearrangement links TRBV7-3 to TRBJ2-5; TRBD2 matches 8 bases. Unmatched junction bases numbered 8, after V lost 4 bases and J lost 4 bases. The germline CDR1 and CDR2 sequences are SGHTA and FQGTGA. There are 15 residues in the CDR3. Written as DNA, the CDR3 is TGTGCCAGCAGCTATAATGGACTAGCAGGAGAGACCCAGTACTTC. Residues: CASSYNGLAGETQYF. Combining the CDR3 with reference TRBV7-3 and TRBJ2-5 gives the whole variable domain GAGVSQTPSNKVTEKGKYVELRCDPISGHTALYWYRQSLGQGPEFLIYFQGTGAADDSGLPNDRFFAVRPEGSVSTLKIQRTERGDSAVYLCASSYNGLAGETQYFGPGTRLLVL.

The chain recombines TRBV6-5 with TRBJ1-6; 8 bases align to TRBD1. After removal of 0 bases from V and 7 bases from J, the junction contained 2 bases not matched to a gene. Germline lookup yields CDR1 MNHEY and CDR2 SVGAGI. This CDR3 contains 15 residues. CDR3: CASSYSRTGNSPLHF. In DNA form, the CDR3 reads TGTGCCAGCAGTTACTCTAGGACAGGGAATTCACCCCTCCACTTT.

The rearrangement links TRBV18 to TRBJ1-2; maybe TRBD1 (6 bases). This CDR3 is built from 15 residues. Looked up from germline, CDR1 is KGHSH and CDR2 is LQKENI. V was cut by 3 bases and J by 4 bases, with 15 bases left in between. The CDR3 spells CASSPSGGGSYGYTF. Here the CDR3 DNA reads TGTGCCAGCTCACCCTCGGGAGGGGGTTCCTATGGCTACACCTTC. Variable domain in full (rest from reference TRBV18 and TRBJ1-2): NAGVMQNPRHLVRRRGQEARLRCSPMKGHSHVYWYRQLPEEGLKFMVYLQKENIIDESGMPKERFSAEFPKEGPSILRIQQVVRGDSAAYFCASSPSGGGSYGYTFGSGTRLTVV.

This sequence joins TRBV11-2 and TRBJ2-2, with D hard to call. V lost 3 bases, J lost 6 bases, and 5 bases lay in between. Germline values: CDR1 SGHAT, CDR2 FQNNGV. The CDR3 sequence is 12 residues long. In DNA form, the CDR3 reads TGTGCCAGCAGCTTCTCGGCCGGGGAGCTGTTTTTT. Protein: CASSFSAGELFF.

This clone showed up just once. The chain is built from TRBV7-2 and TRBJ2-5, with unresolved D. Germline V gene sequence: CDR1 SGHTA, CDR2 FQGNSA. V lost 0 bases to trimming and J lost 5 bases, with 13 bases between them. The CDR3 loop spans 15 amino acids. The CDR3 region has the DNA TGTGCCAGCAGCTTAGCGCAAGAGCGCCAGGAGACCCAGTACTTC. Its protein is CASSLAQERQETQYF.

The V gene is TRBV7-2, the J gene TRBJ2-3, with D perhaps matching TRBD1 (5 bases). The CDR3 consists of 13 residues. Trimming took off 5 bases at V and 6 bases at J, with 12 bases between the two ends. The V gene's germline CDR1 is SGHTA and CDR2 FQGNSA. As DNA, the CDR3 is TGTGCCAGCAGCCGACAGTTGAGGGATACGCAGTATTTT. Translating gives CASSRQLRDTQYF.

Notes on this clone: One end of the junction is discordant with germline, which a read error may explain. The rearrangement joins TRBV12-5 to TRBJ2-2, with D tentatively TRBD2 (5 bases). CDR1 is LGHNT and CDR2 is FRNRAP in the germline V gene. The CDR3 consists of 16 residues. This chain's CDR3 is CASGPPREPNAGELFF. The CDR3 nucleotides read TGTGCTAGTGGTCCCCCGAGGGAACCGAACGCCGGGGAGCTGTTTTTT. Variable domain in full (rest from reference TRBV12-5 and TRBJ2-2): DARVTQTPRHKVTEMGQEVTMRCQPILGHNTVFWYRQTMMQGLELLAYFRNRAPLDDSGMPKDRFSAEMPDATLATLKIQPSEPRDSAVYFCASGPPREPNAGELFFGEGSRLTVL.

The chain carries TRBV28 and TRBJ2-7; D may be TRBD1 (5 bases). Trimming took 6 bases from V and 2 from J, leaving 8 bases between them. This CDR3 is built from 12 residues. From germline, CDR1 is MDHEN and CDR2 SYDVKM. The CDR3 region has the DNA TGTGCCAGCAGAACAGGTACCTACGAGCAGTACTTC. Residues: CASRTGTYEQYF.

This clone came up a few times. The genes are TRBV18 and TRBJ2-1; 11 nucleotides line up with TRBD2. This CDR3 has 16 amino acids. In germline, CDR1 is KGHSH, CDR2 LQKENI. The V segment lost 2 bases and the J segment 3 bases; nucleotides outside the gene matches: 3. Here the CDR3 reads CASSPRTSGYYNEQFF. The CDR3 coding sequence is TGTGCCAGCTCACCAAGGACTAGCGGGTACTACAATGAGCAGTTCTTC.

This clone was counted between two and nine times. This chain joins TRBV27 and TRBJ2-7, with 8 positions matching TRBD1. The V gene's germline CDR1 is MNHEY and CDR2 SMNVEV (reference sequence). CDR3 length: 16 amino acids. V gave up 1 base and J gave up 6 bases; unmatched junction bases: 11. In nucleotides, the CDR3 is TGTGCCAGCAGTTTATTCCTGGACAGGGATAAGGGCGAGCAGTACTTC. Protein product: CASSLFLDRDKGEQYF.

The genes are TRBV28 and TRBJ2-7; the match to TRBD1 covers 11 bases. CDR1 is MDHEN and CDR2 is SYDVKM in the germline V gene. The V segment lost 4 bases and the J segment 3 bases; nucleotides outside the gene matches: 5. The CDR3 spans 15 residues. The CDR3 region is CASSYGTGGSYEQYF. DNA of the CDR3: TGTGCCAGCAGTTATGGGACAGGGGGTAGCTACGAGCAGTACTTC.

This rearrangement joins TRBV5-1 to TRBJ2-7, with 11 positions matching TRBD2. Germline V gives CDR1 SGHRS, CDR2 YFSETQ. CDR3 length: 17 amino acids. V lost 0 bases and J lost 2; bases outside the gene matches: 7. The CDR3 nucleotides are TGCGCCAGCAGCTTGGCGACTAGCGGGATGGAGACCTACGAGCAGTACTTC. It specifies CASSLATSGMETYEQYF.

This chain joins TRBV24-1 and TRBJ2-2, with D possibly being TRBD2 (5 bases). V was pared by 9 bases and J by 6 bases, with 28 bases between. This CDR3 has 18 amino acids. The germline V gene has CDR1 KGHDR and CDR2 SFDVKD. CDR3 amino acids: CATCLVLRHAGGPGELFF. The CDR3 bases are TGTGCCACCTGCCTGGTTTTAAGACACGCCGGAGGTCCCGGGGAGCTGTTTTTT.

This chain joins TRBV29-1 and TRBJ1-1; D unresolved. From germline, CDR1 is SQVTM and CDR2 ANQGSEA. The CDR3 contains 13 residues. Trimming cost V 4 bases and J 4 bases, with 13 bases left between them. The CDR3 DNA sequence: TGCAGCGTTGGAGAGAGGGTGGGCACTGAAGCTTTCTTT. It yields the protein CSVGERVGTEAFF.

This clone was recorded once. This chain joins TRBV5-1 and TRBJ2-5; 15 bases align to TRBD2. With 0 bases clipped from V and 4 bases from J, the junction kept 7 bases outside the gene matches. Germline CDR1 SGHRS, CDR2 YFSETQ. This CDR3 contains 18 residues. The CDR3 loop reads CASSLDWTSGGAGETQYF. In DNA form, the CDR3 reads TGCGCCAGCAGCTTGGATTGGACTAGCGGGGGGGCAGGAGAGACCCAGTACTTC.

The J gene is TRBJ2-7, the V gene TRBV27, with 11 bases matching TRBD1. This CDR3 contains 13 residues. With 7 bases clipped from V and 5 bases from J, the junction kept 4 bases outside the gene matches. Germline V gene lookup returns CDR1 MNHEY and CDR2 SMNVEV (reference sequence). The DNA for the CDR3 is TGTGCCAGCACCCGGACAGGGGGCAACGAGCAGTACTTC. It encodes CASTRTGGNEQYF.

V and J are TRBV30 and TRBJ2-5, with D tentatively TRBD2 (6 bases). CDR3 length: 16 residues. Per germline, CDR1 GTSNPN and CDR2 SVGIG (reference sequence). Trimming stripped 2 bases from V and 5 bases from J, with 21 bases between. CDR3 bases: TGTGCCTGGAGTTGGGCGGGGTCCCTCCTCAGGGAGACCCAGTACTTC. Translation: CAWSWAGSLLRETQYF.

The rearrangement joins TRBV7-9 to TRBJ2-2; 10 nucleotides line up with TRBD2. The CDR3 totals 18 residues. CDR1 and CDR2 from the germline V gene are SEHNR and FQNEAQ (reference sequence). J lost 4 bases, V lost 3 bases, and 11 bases had no gene match. The CDR3 DNA reads as TGTGCCAGCAGCTTTGACGCCAGCGGGGGGGCCTTCACCGGGGAGCTGTTTTTT. It yields the protein CASSFDASGGAFTGELFF.

The chain employs TRBV7-2 and TRBJ2-5; D is undetermined. The CDR3 is 14 residues long. The germline gives CDR1 SGHTA, CDR2 FQGNSA. The germline V and J ends were trimmed by 4 bases and 6 bases, with 15 bases remaining between them. DNA of the CDR3: TGTGCCAGCAGCTACTCTAGAGCCACCCAGACCCAGTACTTC. This codes for CASSYSRATQTQYF.